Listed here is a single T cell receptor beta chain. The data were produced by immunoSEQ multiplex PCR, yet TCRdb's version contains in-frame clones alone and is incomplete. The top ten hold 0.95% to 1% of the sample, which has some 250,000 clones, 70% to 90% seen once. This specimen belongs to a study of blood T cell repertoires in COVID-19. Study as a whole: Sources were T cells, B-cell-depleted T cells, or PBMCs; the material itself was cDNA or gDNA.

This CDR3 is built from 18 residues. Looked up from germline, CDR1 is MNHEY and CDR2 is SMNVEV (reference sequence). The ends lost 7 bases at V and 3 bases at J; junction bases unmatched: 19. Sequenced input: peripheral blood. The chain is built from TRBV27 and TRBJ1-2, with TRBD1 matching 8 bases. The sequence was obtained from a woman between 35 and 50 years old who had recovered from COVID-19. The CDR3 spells CASTTFGTGRRGDYGYTF. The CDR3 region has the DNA TGTGCCAGCACCACCTTTGGGACAGGCCGGCGTGGGGACTATGGCTACACCTTC.